The table lists the clone carrying this T cell receptor (beta chain) with many counts. Unique molecular identifiers were incorporated during preparation of the TCRbeta library. TCRdb re-called the PCR reads through MiXCR, storing one row per CDR3 protein. The sample consists of approximately 350,000 distinct CDR3 sequences, less than 15% of them appearing once. These data are taken from a study of T-cell reconstitution after alpha-beta-depleted transplantation in children. The J segment lost 5 bases and the V segment lost 7 bases, leaving 7 bases of the junction unmatched. Germline V CDR1 and CDR2: KGHSH, LQKENI. CDR3 size: 15 residues.

Sequencing was performed on PBMCs, taken from the stem cell graft. The rearrangement joins TRBV18 to TRBJ2-1; 11 nucleotides agree with TRBD1. The TCR was taken from a human donor who donated a stem cell graft to a child with Fanconi anemia. In nucleotides, the CDR3 is TGTGCCAGCTTTACGGACAGGGGGCCAAACAATGAGCAGTTCTTC. Its translation: CASFTDRGPNNEQFF.